A selection of T cell receptor beta chains follows, all from one sample in a study of CD8 T cells in Susac syndrome. TCRdb re-analysed the immunoSEQ multiplex PCR reads in MiXCR, keeping a single row per CDR3 protein. The top ten hold 0.4% to 0.5% of the sample, which has about 110,000 distinct CDR3 sequences, around 94% seen once. The sequenced sample consisted of CD8+ T cells from PBMCs. Source of these receptors: a human donor with Susac syndrome. CDR3s include the opening cysteine and the closing phenylalanine or tryptophan. The D gene is left open where the match is weak. Part of the rows lack a size; the others show once, few, many or a class for expanded clones.

j_call,clone_size,v_call,d_call,cdr3_aa,cdr3_nt
TRBJ1-2,.,TRBV14,TRBD1,CASSQHRTGNYGYTF,TGTGCCAGCAGCCAACACAGGACAGGCAACTATGGCTACACCTTC
TRBJ1-2,.,TRBV29-1,.,CSVEGGLGYTF,TGCAGCGTTGAGGGGGGTCTTGGCTACACCTTC
TRBJ1-1,.,TRBV12-3/TRBV12-4,.,CASSLESGAPNFNLGAFF,TGTGCCAGCAGTTTAGAATCCGGGGCCCCCAACTTCAACCTAGGAGCTTTCTTT
TRBJ1-2,.,TRBV2,.,CASYRAPNYGYTF,TGTGCCAGTTACAGGGCACCCAACTATGGCTACACCTTC
TRBJ2-3,.,TRBV5-4,TRBD2,CASSSAGGSADTQYF,TGTGCCAGCAGCTCGGCGGGGGGGTCGGCAGATACGCAGTATTTT
TRBJ2-5,.,TRBV18,.,CASSPRETGQETQYF,TGTGCCAGCTCACCACGGGAGACAGGACAAGAGACCCAGTACTTC
TRBJ1-4,.,TRBV9,.,CASSVPSPNEKLFF,TGTGCCAGCAGCGTTCCGAGCCCTAATGAAAAACTGTTTTTT
TRBJ2-6,.,TRBV2,.,CASAKEGLPGANVLTF,TGTGCCAGCGCCAAGGAGGGTCTCCCTGGGGCCAACGTCCTGACTTTC
TRBJ2-3,.,TRBV9,.,CASSVAGPDTQYF,TGTGCCAGCAGCGTAGCCGGGCCAGATACGCAGTATTTT
TRBJ2-7,once,TRBV3-1,TRBD1,CASSQGLGTVSYEQYF,TGTGCCAGCAGCCAAGGACTCGGGACAGTGTCCTACGAGCAGTACTTC
TRBJ2-3,.,TRBV7-3,.,CASRRVELDTQYF,TGTGCCAGCAGGCGGGTAGAGTTAGATACGCAGTATTTT
TRBJ1-1,.,TRBV29-1,.,CSVETLSEGPNTEAFF,TGCAGCGTTGAAACTTTGTCTGAGGGACCGAACACTGAAGCTTTCTTT